The rows below give T cell receptor beta chains drawn from one sample of a study of cytomegalovirus exposure and HLA in healthy donors. Clones were sequenced by immunoSEQ multiplex PCR, and TCRdb holds only the in-frame ones, with some missing. The table shows 250,000 or so clones, with approximately 82% occurring only once. Sequenced input: PBMCs. The receptors originated from an older woman in good health and CMV-seropositive. Each CDR3 is given with its conserved first and last residue. D genes are given only for firm matches. A clone size is listed for some rows: how often the clone was seen (once, few, many), or a class if it is expanded.

d_call,clone_size,j_call,v_call,cdr3_aa,cdr3_nt
TRBD2,.,TRBJ2-6,TRBV7-3,CASSRGVWGPGANVLTF,TGTGCCAGCAGCCGGGGGGTATGGGGCCCTGGGGCCAACGTCCTGACTTTC
.,.,TRBJ1-5,TRBV4-1,CASSQEPLAPISNQPQHF,TGCGCCAGCAGCCAAGAACCCCTGGCACCCATTAGCAATCAGCCCCAGCATTTT
TRBD1,.,TRBJ2-7,TRBV28,CASSPGQRYEQYF,TGTGCCAGCAGCCCGGGACAGCGCTACGAGCAGTACTTC
.,few,TRBJ1-5,TRBV6-1,CASSEHLPTINQPQHF,TGTGCCAGCAGTGAACACCTGCCTACCATTAATCAGCCCCAGCATTTT
TRBD1,.,TRBJ1-2,TRBV5-1,CASTLVTGSYGYTF,TGCGCCAGCACCTTGGTGACAGGGAGCTATGGCTACACCTTC
.,once,TRBJ1-1,TRBV7-9,CASSLGTVGTEAFF,TGTGCCAGCAGCTTAGGGACAGTAGGGACTGAAGCTTTCTTT
.,once,TRBJ2-7,TRBV20-1,CSARRSDEQYF,TGCAGTGCCCGCAGATCTGACGAGCAGTACTTC
.,.,TRBJ2-7,TRBV7-9,CASSFGGSYEQYF,TGTGCCAGCAGCTTCGGGGGATCCTACGAGCAGTACTTC
TRBD1,.,TRBJ1-2,TRBV5-1,CASSTGQGFNYGYTF,TGCGCCAGCAGCACCGGACAGGGATTTAACTATGGCTACACCTTC
TRBD1,few,TRBJ1-4,TRBV11-2,CASSLGRRTGRKLFF,TGTGCCAGCAGCTTGGGTAGGAGGACAGGACGAAAACTGTTTTTT
.,.,TRBJ2-5,TRBV4-1,CASSQSETQYF,TGCGCCAGCAGCCAATCGGAGACCCAGTACTTC
.,.,TRBJ1-2,TRBV28,CASSLGDSSYTF,TGTGCCAGCAGTTTAGGGGACTCCAGCTACACCTTC
.,.,TRBJ2-2,TRBV2,CASHRVKTGELFF,TGTGCCAGCCACAGGGTTAAGACCGGGGAGCTGTTTTTT
.,.,TRBJ1-2,TRBV19,CASSKSRGNGYTF,TGTGCCAGTAGTAAGTCACGGGGGAATGGCTACACCTTC
.,.,TRBJ1-4,TRBV6-5,CASSYSGRVNEKLFF,TGTGCCAGCAGTTACTCGGGCAGGGTGAATGAAAAACTGTTTTTT
.,once,TRBJ1-2,TRBV6-1,CASTHRDLYGYTF,TGTGCCAGCACCCACAGGGATCTCTATGGCTACACCTTC
.,.,TRBJ1-1,TRBV2,CASRRLLIGDTEAFF,TGTGCCAGCAGAAGACTCCTAATAGGGGACACTGAAGCTTTCTTT
TRBD1,.,TRBJ2-7,TRBV28,CASSFGTGGTYEQYF,TGTGCCAGCAGTTTTGGGACAGGGGGAACCTACGAGCAGTACTTC
.,.,TRBJ2-7,TRBV5-1,CASSLGRETYEQYF,TGCGCCAGCAGCTTGGGTCGGGAAACCTACGAGCAGTACTTC
.,.,TRBJ2-4,TRBV2,CASSPTGLEAKNIQYF,TGTGCCAGCAGTCCAACTGGACTGGAGGCCAAAAACATTCAGTACTTC
.,.,TRBJ2-7,TRBV7-2,CASSFWGRGGFDYEQYF,TGTGCCAGCAGCTTCTGGGGCCGAGGTGGATTCGACTACGAGCAGTACTTC
.,.,TRBJ2-3,TRBV13,CASGTPLGADTQYF,TGTGCCAGCGGTACTCCCCTCGGTGCAGATACGCAGTATTTT
TRBD2,.,TRBJ2-7,TRBV29-1,CSGGLAGVNEQYF,TGCAGCGGGGGACTAGCGGGAGTTAACGAGCAGTACTTC
TRBD1,.,TRBJ1-2,TRBV28,CASSQGAGRYGYTF,TGTGCCAGCAGTCAGGGGGCAGGTCGTTATGGCTACACCTTC
TRBD1,.,TRBJ1-6,TRBV7-3,CASSTGQGTSPLHF,TGTGCCAGCAGCACCGGACAGGGGACTTCACCCCTCCACTTT
.,once,TRBJ1-5,TRBV27,CASSRGSSNQPQHF,TGTGCCAGCAGCCGGGGGTCTAGCAATCAGCCCCAGCATTTT
.,.,TRBJ1-4,TRBV6-6,CASSRAKGEKLFF,TGTGCCAGCAGCAGGGCCAAGGGGGAAAAACTGTTTTTT
TRBD2,.,TRBJ2-5,TRBV9,CASSVQAGGEVTQYF,TGTGCCAGCAGCGTACAAGCGGGAGGAGAGGTGACCCAGTACTTC
.,.,TRBJ2-7,TRBV18,CASSRQGIEYEQYF,TGTGCCAGCTCACGGCAGGGGATCGAATACGAGCAGTACTTC
.,.,TRBJ1-3,TRBV2,CANRELSGNTIYF,TGTGCCAACCGAGAGCTCTCTGGAAACACCATATATTTT
TRBD1,.,TRBJ1-1,TRBV11-1,CASSPRRQGAFF,TGTGCCAGCAGCCCTCGACGACAGGGAGCTTTCTTT
.,.,TRBJ1-4,TRBV7-7,CASSRGGLGEKLFF,TGTGCTAGCAGCCGGGGGGGTCTTGGTGAAAAACTGTTTTTT
.,.,TRBJ2-6,TRBV10-2,CASSEYSLRAGGANVLTF,TGCGCCAGCAGTGAGTATAGCCTCCGAGCGGGTGGGGCCAACGTCCTGACTTTC
TRBD2,.,TRBJ2-7,TRBV19,CASSSKGSGQSYEQYF,TGTGCCAGTAGCAGCAAGGGTAGCGGGCAATCTTACGAGCAGTACTTC
TRBD2,.,TRBJ2-5,TRBV28,CASSRGDLAGGGETQYF,TGTGCCAGCAGTCGGGGGGACCTAGCGGGAGGTGGGGAGACCCAGTACTTC
TRBD1,once,TRBJ2-7,TRBV6-5,CASSPDRGDSYEQYF,TGTGCCAGCAGTCCGGACAGGGGGGATAGCTACGAGCAGTACTTC
.,.,TRBJ2-7,TRBV6-5,CASSYTASYEQYF,TGTGCTAGCAGTTACACTGCTTCCTACGAGCAGTACTTC
.,once,TRBJ1-1,TRBV4-2,CASSQGVGVETEAFF,TGTGCCAGCAGCCAAGGGGTAGGGGTTGAGACTGAAGCTTTCTTT
.,once,TRBJ2-1,TRBV7-3,CASSLMGGRGNEQFF,TGTGCCAGCAGCTTAATGGGGGGGCGCGGGAATGAGCAGTTCTTC
.,.,TRBJ2-7,TRBV18,CASSPAQGDYEQYF,TGTGCCAGCTCACCTGCACAGGGAGACTACGAGCAGTACTTC
TRBD1,.,TRBJ1-1,TRBV6-1,CASSRDRATEAFF,TGTGCCAGCAGCCGGGACAGGGCAACTGAAGCTTTCTTT